This T cell receptor (beta chain) was documented in a study of blood T cell repertoires in COVID-19. Study-level background: In each case, the material was cDNA or gDNA derived from T cells, B-cell-depleted T cells, or PBMCs.

Two negative PCRs, clearance, or symptom resolution had been documented for recovered Cohort 3 donors. Authors' processing steps: Reference gene primer amplification gave estimated nucleated cell counts. The table came from immunoSEQ multiplex PCR; TCRdb's copy has only in-frame clones and leaves some out. V and J calls and clone size are as listed in that table; D and trimming were resolved from the DNA. Here the sample spans about 310,000 clones, about 90% being singletons. Sequenced: PBMCs or T cells enriched from blood (not recorded which). This TCR came from a woman aged 25 to 39 who had recovered from COVID-19.

The CDR3 region is CASSPGTSNYGYTF. CDR3 bases: TGTGCCAGCAGCCCGGGGACATCTAACTATGGCTACACCTTC. The rearrangement joins TRBV5-4 to TRBJ1-2; TRBD1 is a possible D gene (6 bases). The CDR3 covers 14 residues. Germline values: CDR1 SGHNT, CDR2 YYREEE (reference sequence). Trimming stripped 4 bases from V and 0 bases from J, with 10 bases between.